This T cell receptor (beta chain) is from a study of T cells in Graves' hyperthyroidism and ophthalmopathy. Study-level results: Ophthalmopathy was predicted by the model a median of approximately 6 months ahead of onset.

V trimming: 2 bases; J trimming: 0 bases; junction bases outside the gene matches: 13. CDR3 size: 20 residues. Per the germline V gene, CDR1 is SGHRS and CDR2 is YFSETQ. Many counts were recorded for this clonotype. Its antigen is as yet unknown. RNA transcripts yielded amplified TCR beta CDR3 regions. The HTBI primer set drove a first-round RT-PCR of the TCR CDR3. TCRdb processed the multiplex PCR reads anew with MiXCR; each CDR3 protein has one entry. This table holds around 350,000 distinct CDR3 sequences, approximately 15% found once. The chain joins TRBV5-1 to TRBJ2-1; TRBD2 aligns across 11 bases. The sequenced sample consisted of blood. This sequence originates from a woman younger than 45 with Graves' ophthalmopathy. As DNA, the CDR3 is TGCGCCAGCAGCTTCGGGGGGCTAGCGGGGGGTCCAAGCTCCTACAATGAGCAGTTCTTC. It is translated as CASSFGGLAGGPSSYNEQFF.